One sample yielded the 24 T cell receptor beta chains listed below, sequenced in a study of blood T cell repertoires in COVID-19. The assay was immunoSEQ multiplex PCR, and TCRdb's table has in-frame clones only and misses some. The sample has more than 65,000 clones; around nine tenths are singletons. Sample: peripheral blood. The receptors derive from a woman of 80 years or more with active or convalescent COVID-19.

The chain uses TRBV5-1 and TRBJ1-3, with D unresolved. Between the trimmed V and J ends, which lost 2 bases and 0 bases, there was a span of 12 bases. The CDR3 loop spans 16 amino acids. CDR1 is SGHRS, CDR2 YFSETQ, per germline. The CDR3 loop reads CASSFGLLRSGNTIYF. DNA of the CDR3: TGCGCCAGCAGCTTCGGTTTGTTACGCTCTGGAAACACCATATATTTT. Complete variable domain (other parts from reference TRBV5-1 and TRBJ1-3): KAGVTQTPRYLIKTRGQQVTLSCSPISGHRSVSWYQQTPGQGLQFLFEYFSETQRNKGNFPGRFSGRQFSNSRSEMNVSTLELGDSALYLCASSFGLLRSGNTIYFGEGSWLTVV.

The chain couples TRBV4-3 to TRBJ2-6; 8 nucleotides agree with TRBD2. V lost 1 base and J lost 0; bases outside the gene matches: 11. CDR1 is LGHNA, CDR2 YSLEER, per germline. The CDR3 is 20 residues long. The CDR3, as DNA: TGCGCCAGCAGCCAAGTTGGGGCGGGGGGAATCCTCTCTGGGGCCAACGTCCTGACTTTC. This gives the protein CASSQVGAGGILSGANVLTF.

The J gene is TRBJ2-7, the V gene TRBV12-3 or TRBV12-4; D is perhaps TRBD1 (6 bases). The CDR3 has 13 amino acids. V lost 4 bases, J lost 6 bases, and 13 bases lay in between. CDR3 in amino acids: CASSSPGVSEQYF. As DNA, the CDR3 is TGTGCCAGCAGTTCGCCAGGGGTCTCCGAGCAGTACTTC.

The J gene is TRBJ1-5, the V gene TRBV7-2; D is ambiguous. V lost 0 bases to trimming and J lost 4 bases, with 10 bases between them. The CDR3 extends over 15 amino acids. Germline V gene sequence: CDR1 SGHTA, CDR2 FQGNSA. CDR3 region: CASSLAGAANQPQHF. The CDR3 DNA reads as TGTGCCAGCAGCTTAGCAGGAGCCGCAAATCAGCCCCAGCATTTT. Looking up the rest from reference TRBV7-2 and TRBJ1-5 gives the full variable domain: GAGVSQSPSNKVTEKGKDVELRCDPISGHTALYWYRQSLGQGLEFLIYFQGNSAPDKSGLPSDRFSAERTGGSVSTLTIQRTQQEDSAVYLCASSLAGAANQPQHFGDGTRLSIL.

The chain has TRBV3-1 (or the pseudogene TRBV3-2) and TRBJ1-5; 9 bases map to TRBD1. The CDR3 runs to 16 residues. V trimming: 8 bases; J trimming: 4 bases; junction bases outside the gene matches: 12. Germline V gene sequence: CDR1 LGHDT, CDR2 YNNKEL (reference sequence). In DNA form, the CDR3 reads TGTGCCAGCGGCGCCGGGACAGGGTTCAGGAATCAGCCCCAGCATTTT. Its protein product is CASGAGTGFRNQPQHF.

This chain uses TRBV7-2 with TRBJ1-1; the D gene is possibly TRBD1 (6 bases). The V gene's germline CDR1 is SGHTA and CDR2 FQGNSA. The CDR3 contains 14 residues. Trimming took 5 bases from V and 2 from J, leaving 12 bases between them. The CDR3 coding sequence is TGTGCCAGCAGCCAGGGGCGGAGAAACACTGAAGCTTTCTTT. It codes for CASSQGRRNTEAFF. Full variable domain (missing parts from reference TRBV7-2 and TRBJ1-1): GAGVSQSPSNKVTEKGKDVELRCDPISGHTALYWYRQSLGQGLEFLIYFQGNSAPDKSGLPSDRFSAERTGGSVSTLTIQRTQQEDSAVYLCASSQGRRNTEAFFGQGTRLTVV.

The gene calls are TRBV19 and TRBJ2-5; weak D call: TRBD1 (6 bases). This CDR3 is 15 amino acids long. Trimming took 5 bases from V and 1 from J, leaving 14 bases between them. Looked up from germline, CDR1 is LNHDA and CDR2 is SQIVND (reference sequence). CDR3 nucleotide sequence: TGTGCCAGTAGTGGAACACAGGGACCCCAAGAGACCCAGTACTTC. Protein: CASSGTQGPQETQYF.

The chain couples TRBV7-9 to TRBJ2-2, with TRBD1 as a possible D gene (6 bases). Germline lookup yields CDR1 SEHNR and CDR2 FQNEAQ (reference sequence). The V end lost 8 bases, the J end lost 1 base, and 11 bases lay between the germline ends. The CDR3 runs to 14 residues. CDR3: CASGRGRNTGELFF. For the CDR3, the DNA is TGTGCCAGCGGCAGGGGTCGGAACACCGGGGAGCTGTTTTTT. Based on the CDR3 plus reference TRBV7-9 and TRBJ2-2, the full variable domain is DTGVSQNPRHKITKRGQNVTFRCDPISEHNRLYWYRQTLGQGPEFLTYFQNEAQLEKSRLLSDRFSAERPKGSFSTLEIQRTEQGDSAMYLCASGRGRNTGELFFGEGSRLTVL.

The chain employs TRBV5-5 and TRBJ1-2; D unclear. The CDR3 loop spans 15 amino acids. V was trimmed by 0 bases and J by 4 bases, leaving 13 bases between them. Germline CDR1 is SGHKS and CDR2 is YYEKEE (reference sequence). For the CDR3, the DNA is TGTGCCAGCAGCTTGGGGAGGGAATCTCCCTATGGCTACACCTTC. It codes for CASSLGRESPYGYTF. The whole variable domain, filled in from reference TRBV5-5 and TRBJ1-2, reads DAGVTQSPTHLIKTRGQQVTLRCSPISGHKSVSWYQQVLGQGPQFIFQYYEKEERGRGNFPDRFSARQFPNYSSELNVNALLLGDSALYLCASSLGRESPYGYTFGSGTRLTVV.

The chain couples TRBV28 to TRBJ2-3; 12 positions agree with TRBD2. Germline V gene lookup returns CDR1 MDHEN and CDR2 SYDVKM. Trimming took 6 bases from V and 3 from J; bases not matched to a gene: 7. This CDR3 contains 16 residues. In DNA form, the CDR3 reads TGTGCCAGCAGCCTAACTAGCGGGAGGCGGACAGATACGCAGTATTTT. Translating gives CASSLTSGRRTDTQYF.

The rearrangement links TRBV5-1 to TRBJ2-7; D uncertain. The V end was cut by 0 bases, the J end by 5 bases, with 12 bases between. The germline gives CDR1 SGHRS, CDR2 YFSETQ. CDR3 length: 14 amino acids. Here the CDR3 reads CASSLDRSGHEQYF. Written as DNA, the CDR3 is TGCGCCAGCAGCTTGGACCGTTCCGGTCACGAGCAGTACTTC.

V and J are TRBV30 and TRBJ1-1; 7 bases align to TRBD1. In germline, CDR1 is GTSNPN, CDR2 SVGIG (reference sequence). The CDR3 runs to 15 residues. The junction had 11 bases not matched to a gene; V was cut back by 2 bases and J by 5 bases. CDR3 nucleotides: TGTGCCTGGAGTCAACGCCGACAGGGCGGTACTGAAGCTTTCTTT. Amino acids: CAWSQRRQGGTEAFF.

This chain connects TRBV19 to TRBJ2-3, with TRBD1 matching 7 bases. This CDR3 is 15 amino acids long. Losses at the gene ends were 6 bases for V and 4 bases for J; bases not matched to a gene: 10. Germline V lookup: CDR1 LNHDA, CDR2 SQIVND (reference sequence). Here the CDR3 reads CASSLQGSLADTQYF. The DNA for the CDR3 is TGTGCCAGTAGCCTACAGGGGTCCTTAGCAGATACGCAGTATTTT.

This sequence joins TRBV28 and TRBJ1-1; TRBD1 agrees at 9 bases. After removal of 2 bases from V and 1 base from J, the junction contained 2 bases not matched to a gene. Germline V lookup: CDR1 MDHEN, CDR2 SYDVKM. There are 15 residues in the CDR3. The CDR3: CASSLPGQGNTEAFF. CDR3 coding DNA: TGTGCCAGCAGTTTACCGGGACAGGGGAACACTGAAGCTTTCTTT. The full variable domain, rest sourced from reference TRBV28 and TRBJ1-1, is DVKVTQSSRYLVKRTGEKVFLECVQDMDHENMFWYRQDPGLGLRLIYFSYDVKMKEKGDIPEGYSVSREKKERFSLILESASTNQTSMYLCASSLPGQGNTEAFFGQGTRLTVV.

The V and J genes are TRBV20-1 and TRBJ1-3; 7 positions agree with TRBD1. With V trimmed by 5 bases and J by 10 bases, 5 bases remained unmatched. CDR1 and CDR2 (germline): DFQATT, SNEGSKA (reference sequence). This CDR3 has 11 residues. The CDR3 coding sequence is TGCAGTGCTGGACAGGCAGGAACCATATATTTT. This gives the protein CSAGQAGTIYF.

The chain joins TRBV5-6 to TRBJ1-4; D is ambiguous. The CDR3 covers 13 residues. With 5 bases removed from V and 13 bases from J, the gap between germline ends came to 18 bases. The germline CDR1 and CDR2 sequences are SGHDT and YYEEEE. The CDR3 DNA reads as TGTGCCAGCAGACGAGGGAGAACCGGAGCACTGTTTTTT. Residues: CASRRGRTGALFF.

The chain employs TRBV7-9 and TRBJ1-4; TRBD1 agrees at 7 bases. Germline V gene data show CDR1 as SEHNR and CDR2 as FQNEAQ (reference sequence). CDR3 length equals 14 residues. V dropped 4 bases and J dropped 5; count of bases not matched to a gene: 4. Written as DNA, the CDR3 is TGTGCCAGCAGCTGGGACAGCGGCAATGAAAAACTGTTTTTT. It is translated as CASSWDSGNEKLFF.

The rearrangement uses TRBV19 and TRBJ2-5; 12 positions match TRBD2. This CDR3 has 15 amino acids. V lost 7 bases and J lost 5; bases outside the gene matches: 8. Looked up from germline, CDR1 is LNHDA and CDR2 is SQIVND (reference sequence). The CDR3 DNA reads as TGTGCCAGTAAGGCTAGCGGGGGGGCTTGGGAGACCCAGTACTTC. It translates to CASKASGGAWETQYF.

The chain is built from TRBV27 and TRBJ2-7, with 7 bases aligning to TRBD1. From germline, CDR1 is MNHEY and CDR2 SMNVEV (reference sequence). Trimming took 4 bases from V and 2 from J; bases not matched to a gene: 5. The CDR3 is made up of 14 amino acids. CDR3 amino acids: CASSSTGLPYEQYF. For the CDR3, the DNA is TGTGCCAGCAGTTCGACAGGGCTACCCTACGAGCAGTACTTC.

The chain joins TRBV2 to TRBJ1-1; D uncertain. In germline, CDR1 is SNHLY, CDR2 FYNNEI. V lost 7 bases and J 1 base, leaving 13 bases between the germline ends. The CDR3 spans 14 residues. DNA for the CDR3: TGTGCCAGCACCCGTTGGCAGGCGAACACTGAAGCTTTCTTT. It codes for CASTRWQANTEAFF.

CDR3 nucleotide sequence: TGTGCCAGCAGTTTAGAGTCGAACACCGGGGAGCTGTTTTTT. Amino acid sequence: CASSLESNTGELFF. The V call is TRBV28, the J call TRBJ2-2; D unclear. The CDR3 runs to 14 residues. V shed 2 bases and J shed 0 bases, with 4 bases lying between them. CDR1 is MDHEN and CDR2 is SYDVKM in the germline V gene.

This clone was counted a single time. V is TRBV4-2 and J is TRBJ1-2; 10 nucleotides align to TRBD1. There are 15 residues in the CDR3. Germline V gene data show CDR1 as LGHNA and CDR2 as YNFKEQ. Unmatched junction bases numbered 6, after V lost 4 bases and J lost 4 bases. The CDR3 protein is CASSLSRTGGYGYTF. The CDR3, as DNA: TGTGCCAGCAGCCTCTCACGGACAGGGGGCTATGGCTACACCTTC.

This clone appeared once. The chain has TRBV10-3 and TRBJ2-6; D is uncertain. This CDR3 has 14 residues. The V end was cut by 6 bases, the J end by 0 bases, with 6 bases between. Germline lookup yields CDR1 ENHRY and CDR2 SYGVKD. The CDR3 nucleotides read TGTGCCATCAGCCCGAGCTCTGGGGCCAACGTCCTGACTTTC. Protein product: CAISPSSGANVLTF.

This chain joins TRBV6-5 and TRBJ2-7; a weak D match, TRBD2 (5 bases). The V gene lost 0 bases and the J gene lost 1 base, with 10 bases spanning the gap. The germline V gene encodes CDR1 MNHEY and CDR2 SVGAGI. CDR3 length: 15 amino acids. This CDR3 reads CASSYSYGISYEQYF. CDR3 bases: TGTGCCAGCAGTTACTCATACGGGATTTCCTACGAGCAGTACTTC.